This T cell receptor (beta chain) derives from a study of T-cell memory formation after mild COVID-19. Findings and caveats of the study: Later expanders leaned toward CD4+, whereas clones contracting from day 15 to 85 were balanced CD4/CD8. A subset of responding clones appeared in pre-infection memory, suggesting cross-reactive memory joined.

This clonotype was observed a handful of times. Its antigen is unidentified. The CDR3 runs to 19 residues. MiXCR was run by TCRdb on the 5' RACE reads, yielding one entry per CDR3 protein. The sample holds over 400,000 distinct CDR3 sequences; around a quarter are singletons and the top ten take roughly 14%. This chain uses TRBV21-1 with TRBJ2-3; the D call in the table, TRBD2, was not verified against the DNA. TRBV21-1 is tagged as a pseudogene. This sequence was found in an adult woman who had mild COVID-19 (a few samples of this study predate the infection). Cell type and time point are not known. Sequencing was performed on PBMCs or a T cell subset sorted from them (not recorded which). The CDR3 DNA follows: TGTGCCAGCAGCAAAGCTCGACGGCCTAGCGGGAGGATCACAGATACGCAGTATTTT. It specifies CASSKARRPSGRITDTQYF.